The 19 T cell receptor beta chains presented below share a single source sample, sequenced in a study of response to subunit inactivated influenza vaccine. Each CDR3 protein is one row after TCRdb ran MiXCR on the RT-PCR reads. The data show approximately 530,000 distinct CDR3 sequences, around 13% seen once. Sequencing was performed on PBMCs from blood, taken 40 to 50 days after vaccination. The receptor set was obtained from a man aged 50-60 years who received an inactivated influenza vaccine.

This clonotype has a count of ten or more. The chain joins TRBV24-1 to TRBJ2-1; 11 bases map to TRBD2. V was pared by 3 bases and J by 3 bases, with 6 bases of the junction left unmatched. CDR3 length: 17 residues. Germline CDR1 is KGHDR and CDR2 is SFDVKD. CDR3 amino acids: CATSDGGLAGIYNEQFF. CDR3 bases: TGTGCCACCAGTGATGGAGGACTAGCGGGCATCTACAATGAGCAGTTCTTC.

J is TRBJ2-1 and V is TRBV5-1; TRBD1 aligns across 7 bases. The V gene's germline CDR1 is SGHRS and CDR2 YFSETQ. The CDR3 sequence is 15 residues long. V dropped 1 base and J dropped 6; count of bases not matched to a gene: 7. This chain's CDR3 is CASSLWTGETNEQFF. The CDR3 DNA reads as TGCGCCAGCAGCTTGTGGACAGGAGAAACCAATGAGCAGTTCTTC.

This chain's CDR3 is CSVPAGATDTQYF. The DNA for the CDR3 is TGCAGCGTCCCGGCGGGGGCCACAGATACGCAGTATTTT. The rearrangement uses TRBV29-1 and TRBJ2-3; perhaps TRBD2 as D (7 bases). CDR1 and CDR2 from the germline V gene are SQVTM and ANQGSEA. The CDR3 is made up of 13 amino acids. Trimming took 6 bases from V and 2 from J, leaving 12 bases between them.

This clonotype was seen more than once but under ten times. Here the CDR3 DNA reads TGTGCCGCAAAGCCGGGACTAGCGGGGGGGAAGAACACCGGGGAGCTGTTTTTT. Encoded protein: CAAKPGLAGGKNTGELFF. The gene calls are TRBV6-1 and TRBJ2-2, with 16 bases matching TRBD2. V dropped 11 bases and J dropped 1; count of bases not matched to a gene: 10. The CDR3 extends over 18 amino acids. Germline V gene data show CDR1 as MNHNS and CDR2 as SASEGT.

The CDR3 sequence: CASSLRLAGGYEQYF. The CDR3 nucleotides read TGTGCCAGCAGTTTAAGACTAGCGGGAGGCTACGAGCAGTACTTC. The rearrangement uses TRBV27 and TRBJ2-7, with 13 bases matching TRBD2. Looked up from germline, CDR1 is MNHEY and CDR2 is SMNVEV (reference sequence). With V trimmed by 2 bases and J by 3 bases, 1 base remained unmatched. The CDR3 contains 15 residues.

This clonotype was seen ten or more times. The J gene is TRBJ2-3, the V gene TRBV7-2, with a tentative D call TRBD1 (6 bases). The CDR3 loop spans 13 amino acids. V lost 5 bases, J lost 8 bases, and 14 bases lay in between. Germline V gene data show CDR1 as SGHTA and CDR2 as FQGNSA. The CDR3 coding sequence is TGTGCCAGCAGCCCCCCCAGCAGGGGTACGCAGTATTTT. Residues: CASSPPSRGTQYF.

The gene calls are TRBV7-9 and TRBJ2-5; D is possibly TRBD1 (6 bases). The V gene lost 5 bases and the J gene lost 2 bases, with 18 bases spanning the gap. The length of the CDR3 is 16 residues. The V gene's germline CDR1 is SEHNR and CDR2 FQNEAQ (reference sequence). The CDR3 nucleotides are TGTGCCAGCAGCCCCCCAGGAAGAGGGGGACAAGAGACCCAGTACTTC. Translated, it gives CASSPPGRGGQETQYF.

This clonotype has just a few counts. This sequence joins TRBV7-8 and TRBJ2-7; D assignment may be TRBD1 or TRBD2 (5 bases each). The CDR3 spans 14 residues. Trimming took off 5 bases at V and 3 bases at J, with 14 bases between the two ends. CDR1 and CDR2 (germline): SGHVS, FQNEAQ. This CDR3 is CASSTRDGLYEQYF. As DNA, the CDR3 is TGTGCCAGCAGCACCCGGGACGGCCTCTACGAGCAGTACTTC.

J is TRBJ2-1 and V is TRBV4-2; 7 bases are shared with TRBD2. J was trimmed by 5 bases and V by 4 bases; bases with no gene match: 8. Germline V gene lookup returns CDR1 LGHNA and CDR2 YNFKEQ. The CDR3 runs to 15 residues. CDR3 loop: CASSPERTSNNEQFF. The CDR3, as DNA: TGTGCCAGCAGCCCAGAACGGACTAGTAACAATGAGCAGTTCTTC.

This clonotype occurred a few times. The rearrangement links TRBV2 to TRBJ2-1; 9 nucleotides match TRBD2. J lost 4 bases, V lost 2 bases, and 9 bases had no gene match. CDR1 and CDR2 from the germline V gene are SNHLY and FYNNEI. The CDR3 contains 17 residues. CDR3 loop: CASSEYLWLAGYNEQFF. Here the CDR3 DNA reads TGTGCCAGCAGTGAATATTTGTGGCTAGCGGGGTACAATGAGCAGTTCTTC.

The CDR3: CASSLYRESSPLHF. CDR3 coding DNA: TGTGCCAGCAGCTTATACAGGGAGAGTTCACCCCTCCACTTT. The V call is TRBV7-6, the J call TRBJ1-6; possible D gene TRBD1, 6 bases. This CDR3 region has 14 residues. CDR1 is SGHVS, CDR2 FNYEAQ, per germline. V was shortened by 2 bases and J by 9 bases, with 11 bases between the two germline ends.

This clonotype was counted between two and nine times. This chain links TRBV7-9 with TRBJ2-7; a possible D gene is TRBD2 (6 bases). V lost 0 bases, J lost 0 bases, and 15 bases lay in between. The CDR3 covers 17 residues. Germline assignment: CDR1 SEHNR and CDR2 FQNEAQ (reference sequence). This chain's CDR3 is CASSLARDFPSSYEQYF. The CDR3 DNA sequence: TGTGCCAGCAGCTTAGCGCGGGATTTCCCAAGCTCCTACGAGCAGTACTTC.

This clonotype was observed at least ten times. The chain uses TRBV29-1 and TRBJ2-7; D is uncertain. From germline, CDR1 is SQVTM and CDR2 ANQGSEA. Trimming took 3 bases from V and 3 from J, leaving 21 bases between them. The CDR3 consists of 16 residues. As DNA, the CDR3 is TGCAGCGTTGAGATCCCGACCCTGACATTCAACTACGAGCAGTACTTC. Translation: CSVEIPTLTFNYEQYF.

This clonotype was seen only a few times. The rearrangement joins TRBV20-1 to TRBJ2-2; D perhaps matches TRBD1 (5 bases). The CDR3 totals 13 residues. Germline V gene lookup returns CDR1 DFQATT and CDR2 SNEGSKA (reference sequence). V dropped 3 bases and J dropped 8 bases, with 13 bases sitting between them. The CDR3 reads CSASQGPGGELFF. The CDR3 DNA follows: TGCAGTGCTAGTCAGGGTCCCGGAGGGGAGCTGTTTTTT.

This clonotype came up a few times. The V call is TRBV7-2, the J call TRBJ2-3; unclear D gene. Germline V gene lookup returns CDR1 SGHTA and CDR2 FQGNSA. The CDR3 has 15 amino acids. V dropped 5 bases and J dropped 8 bases, with 20 bases sitting between them. This CDR3 is CASSPQYGGGSTQYF. The CDR3 DNA reads TGTGCCAGCAGCCCTCAGTACGGCGGCGGAAGTACGCAGTATTTT.

The chain recombines TRBV20-1 with TRBJ2-7, with 9 bases matching TRBD2. After removal of 0 bases from V and 4 bases from J, the junction contained 10 bases not matched to a gene. The germline V gene encodes CDR1 DFQATT and CDR2 SNEGSKA (reference sequence). The CDR3 loop spans 16 amino acids. The CDR3 is CSARDHAGGHIYEQYF. The DNA for the CDR3 is TGCAGTGCTAGAGATCACGCGGGGGGGCATATATACGAGCAGTACTTC.

The chain employs TRBV28 and TRBJ2-1, with D uncertain. Germline CDR1 is MDHEN and CDR2 is SYDVKM. This CDR3 has 15 amino acids. Trimming left V 2 bases short and J 4 bases short, with 12 bases between. The CDR3 sequence: CASSLRARYYNEQFF. CDR3 DNA sequence: TGTGCCAGCAGTTTACGAGCCAGGTATTACAATGAGCAGTTCTTC.

This clonotype was seen at least ten times. CDR3 protein: CASSTGGAGNQPQHF. In DNA form, the CDR3 reads TGTGCCAGCAGTACCGGGGGGGCAGGCAATCAGCCCCAGCATTTT. The V and J genes are TRBV12-3 or TRBV12-4 and TRBJ1-5, with a tentative D call TRBD1 (6 bases). This CDR3 is built from 15 residues. Trimming removed 5 bases from V and 2 bases from J, with 13 bases in between.

This clonotype was seen more than once but under ten times. The rearrangement uses TRBV10-3 and TRBJ1-6; D uncertain. The length of the CDR3 is 14 residues. Trimming left V 0 bases short and J 7 bases short, with 7 bases between. Germline-derived CDR1 and CDR2 are ENHRY and SYGVKD. In DNA form, the CDR3 reads TGTGCCATCAGTGAGTCCTCCGGGAATTCACCCCTCCACTTT. This codes for CAISESSGNSPLHF.